This TCR beta chain was identified in a study of T cell clonotyping in hematopoietic cell transplantation. Per germline, CDR1 LNHDA and CDR2 SQIVND (reference sequence). This CDR3 has 14 residues. Trimming stripped 1 base from V and 5 bases from J, with 11 bases between. Study-level points and caveats: Few recipient clonotypes overlapped donors; over 97% were de novo at given depth. Pathologically expanded recipient clonotypes increased progressively from day 30 to day 180 as diversity fell. Cells were unsorted, so CD4 and CD8 contributions were not separated.

Produced via immunoSEQ multiplex PCR; TCRdb's table is partial and in-frame only. Among 29,000 or so clones listed, around 90% were seen once. This clone appeared a single time. Its antigen is not identified. The rearrangement uses TRBV19 and TRBJ2-5, with a weak D call TRBD1 (6 bases). The clonotype was recovered from a female patient in her 50s who had an allogeneic stem cell transplant from a related donor, so the T cells may come from the graft donor. Some clones in this sample may be carry-over from other donors' samples. The material was PBMCs, obtained 100 days after allogeneic stem cell transplant. CDR3 in amino acids: CASSIVDQGETQYF. CDR3 nucleotides: TGTGCCAGTAGTATAGTGGACCAGGGGGAGACCCAGTACTTC.